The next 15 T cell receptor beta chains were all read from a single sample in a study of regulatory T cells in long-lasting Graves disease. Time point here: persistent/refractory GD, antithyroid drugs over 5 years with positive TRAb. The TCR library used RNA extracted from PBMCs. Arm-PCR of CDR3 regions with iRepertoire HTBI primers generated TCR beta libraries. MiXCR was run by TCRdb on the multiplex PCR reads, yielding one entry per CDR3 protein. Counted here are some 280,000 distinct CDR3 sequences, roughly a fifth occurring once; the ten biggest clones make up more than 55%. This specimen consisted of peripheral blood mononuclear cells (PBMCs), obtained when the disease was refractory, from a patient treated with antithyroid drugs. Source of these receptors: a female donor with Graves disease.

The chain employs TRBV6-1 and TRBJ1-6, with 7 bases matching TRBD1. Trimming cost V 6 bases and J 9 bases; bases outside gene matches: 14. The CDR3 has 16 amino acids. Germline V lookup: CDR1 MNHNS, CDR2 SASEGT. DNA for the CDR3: TGTGCCAGCAGAGAGGACGTGGGGCAGGGGGGTTCACCCCTCCACTTT. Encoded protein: CASREDVGQGGSPLHF.

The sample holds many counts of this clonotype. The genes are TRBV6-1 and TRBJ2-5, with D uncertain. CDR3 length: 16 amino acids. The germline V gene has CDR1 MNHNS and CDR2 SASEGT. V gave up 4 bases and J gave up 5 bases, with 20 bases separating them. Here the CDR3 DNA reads TGTGCCAGCAGTGCTGCCGGGTCTTATCATCCGGAGACCCAGTACTTC. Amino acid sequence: CASSAAGSYHPETQYF.

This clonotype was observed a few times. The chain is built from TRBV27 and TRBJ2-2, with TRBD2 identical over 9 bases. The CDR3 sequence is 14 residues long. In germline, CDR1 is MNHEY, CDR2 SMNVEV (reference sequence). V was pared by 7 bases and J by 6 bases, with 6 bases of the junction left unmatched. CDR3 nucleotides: TGTGCCAGCAATCGCGGGAGGGGCGCCGGGGAGCTGTTTTTT. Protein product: CASNRGRGAGELFF.

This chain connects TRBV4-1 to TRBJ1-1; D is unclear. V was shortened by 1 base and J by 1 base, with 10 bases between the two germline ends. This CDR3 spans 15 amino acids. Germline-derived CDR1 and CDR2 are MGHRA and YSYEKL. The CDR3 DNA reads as TGCGCCAGCAGCCAAGTCCACAGCCAGAACACTGAAGCTTTCTTT. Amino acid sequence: CASSQVHSQNTEAFF.

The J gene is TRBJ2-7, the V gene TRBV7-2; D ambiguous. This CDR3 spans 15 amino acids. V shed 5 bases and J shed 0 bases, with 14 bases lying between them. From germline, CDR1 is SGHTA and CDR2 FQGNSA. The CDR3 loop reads CASSPVPPNSYEQYF. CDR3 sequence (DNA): TGTGCCAGCAGCCCAGTTCCCCCCAACTCCTACGAGCAGTACTTC.

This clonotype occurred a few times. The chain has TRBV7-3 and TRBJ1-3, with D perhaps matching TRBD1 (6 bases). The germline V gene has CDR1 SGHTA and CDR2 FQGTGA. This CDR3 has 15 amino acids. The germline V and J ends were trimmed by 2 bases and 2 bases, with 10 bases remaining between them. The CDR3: CASSLEGGAGNTIYF. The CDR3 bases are TGTGCCAGCAGCTTAGAGGGGGGAGCTGGAAACACCATATATTTT.

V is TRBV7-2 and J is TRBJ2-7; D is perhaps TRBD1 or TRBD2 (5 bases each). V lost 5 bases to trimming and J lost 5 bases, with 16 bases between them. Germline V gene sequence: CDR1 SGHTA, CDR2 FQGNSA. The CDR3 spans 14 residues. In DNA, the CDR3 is TGTGCCAGCAGCACCGGGACCGAACGCAACGAGCAGTACTTC. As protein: CASSTGTERNEQYF. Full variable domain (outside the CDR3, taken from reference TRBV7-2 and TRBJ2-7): GAGVSQSPSNKVTEKGKDVELRCDPISGHTALYWYRQSLGQGLEFLIYFQGNSAPDKSGLPSDRFSAERTGGSVSTLTIQRTQQEDSAVYLCASSTGTERNEQYFGPGTRLTVT.

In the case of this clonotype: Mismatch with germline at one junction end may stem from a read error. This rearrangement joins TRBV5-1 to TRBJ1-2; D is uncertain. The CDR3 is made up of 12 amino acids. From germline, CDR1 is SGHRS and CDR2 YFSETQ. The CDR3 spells CASSLEGNGYAF. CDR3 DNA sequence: TGCGCCAGCAGCTTGGAAGGGAACGGCTACGCCTTC.

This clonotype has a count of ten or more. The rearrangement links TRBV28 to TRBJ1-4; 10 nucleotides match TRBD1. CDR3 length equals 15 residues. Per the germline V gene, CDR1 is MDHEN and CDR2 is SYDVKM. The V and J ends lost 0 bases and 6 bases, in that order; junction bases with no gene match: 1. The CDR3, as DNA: TGTGCCAGCAGTTTATGGACAGGGGGCGATGAAAAACTGTTTTTT. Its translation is CASSLWTGGDEKLFF.

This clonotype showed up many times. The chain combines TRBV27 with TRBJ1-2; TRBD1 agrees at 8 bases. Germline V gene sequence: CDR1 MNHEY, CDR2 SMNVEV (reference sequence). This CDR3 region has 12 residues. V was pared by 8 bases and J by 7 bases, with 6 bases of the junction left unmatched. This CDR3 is CASSQGGSGYTF. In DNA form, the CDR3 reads TGTGCCAGCTCACAGGGGGGGTCTGGCTACACCTTC.

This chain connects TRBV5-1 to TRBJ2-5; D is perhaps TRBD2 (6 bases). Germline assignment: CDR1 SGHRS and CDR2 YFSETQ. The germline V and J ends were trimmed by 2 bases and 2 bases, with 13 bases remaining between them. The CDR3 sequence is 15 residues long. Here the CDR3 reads CASSLLGTFQETQYF. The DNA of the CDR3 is TGCGCCAGCAGCTTACTCGGGACTTTTCAAGAGACCCAGTACTTC.

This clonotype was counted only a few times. The chain's CDR3 is CASSQEARGADTQYF. In DNA form, the CDR3 reads TGCGCCAGCAGCCAAGAGGCCAGGGGGGCAGATACGCAGTATTTT. The chain uses TRBV4-1 and TRBJ2-3; D may be TRBD1 (7 bases). CDR3 size: 15 residues. Trimming removed 0 bases at V and 4 bases at J, with 11 bases between. From germline, CDR1 is MGHRA and CDR2 YSYEKL.

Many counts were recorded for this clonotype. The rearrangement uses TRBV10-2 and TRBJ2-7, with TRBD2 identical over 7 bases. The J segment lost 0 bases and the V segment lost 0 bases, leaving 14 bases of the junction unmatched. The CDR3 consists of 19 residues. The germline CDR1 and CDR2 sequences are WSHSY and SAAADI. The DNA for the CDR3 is TGCGCCAGCAGTGAGTCAACATTCATGTTTTCTAGCGGCTCCTACGAGCAGTACTTC. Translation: CASSESTFMFSSGSYEQYF.

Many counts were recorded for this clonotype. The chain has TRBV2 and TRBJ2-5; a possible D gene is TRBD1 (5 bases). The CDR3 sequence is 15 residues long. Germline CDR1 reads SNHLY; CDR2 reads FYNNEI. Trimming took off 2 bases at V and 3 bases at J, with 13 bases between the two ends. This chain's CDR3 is CASSERGWEEETQYF. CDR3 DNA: TGTGCCAGCAGTGAAAGGGGATGGGAAGAAGAGACCCAGTACTTC. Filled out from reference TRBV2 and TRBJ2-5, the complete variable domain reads EPEVTQTPSHQVTQMGQEVILRCVPISNHLYFYWYRQILGQKVEFLVSFYNNEISEKSEIFDDQFSVERPDGSNFTLKIRSTKLEDSAMYFCASSERGWEEETQYFGPGTRLLVL.

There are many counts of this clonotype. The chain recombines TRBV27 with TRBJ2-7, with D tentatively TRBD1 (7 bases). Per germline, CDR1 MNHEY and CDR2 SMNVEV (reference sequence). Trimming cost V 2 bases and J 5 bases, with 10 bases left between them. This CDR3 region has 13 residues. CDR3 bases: TGTGCCAGCAGTTTAACCAGGGGGGACGAGCAGTACTTC. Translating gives CASSLTRGDEQYF.